The rows below give T cell receptor beta chains drawn from one sample of a study of spatial heterogeneity in lung cancer. MiXCR, applied by TCRdb to the 5' RACE reads, yields one record per CDR3 protein. The sample carries about 120,000 distinct CDR3 sequences, 9% to 15% recorded once. The sequencing here drew on PBMCs, taken at follow-up. The receptors originated from a male donor with early-stage non-small cell lung cancer. CDR3s include the opening cysteine and the closing phenylalanine or tryptophan. The order of the fields is V gene, D gene, CDR3 length, J gene, clone size, CDR3 DNA, CDR3 protein. The D gene is left open where the match is weak. Size is omitted from some rows. Given values are once, few, many or a class for expanded clones.

TRBV5-1	-	14	TRBJ2-1	few	TGCGCCAGCAGCTTGGCCCTAGCCCCCAATGAGCAGTTCTTC	CASSLALAPNEQFF
TRBV15	-	14	TRBJ1-2	many	TGTGCCACCAGCAGAGATCGCGGGGTCGGCGGCTACACCTTC	CATSRDRGVGGYTF
TRBV5-5	TRBD1	16	TRBJ2-5	-	TGTGCCAGCAGCCCCCTACCGGGACAGTCAAGGGAGACCCAGTACTTC	CASSPLPGQSRETQYF
TRBV18	TRBD1	16	TRBJ2-7	-	TGTGCCAGCTCCTCCGGGCCGGGGACAGGGACCGACGAGCAGTACTTC	CASSSGPGTGTDEQYF
TRBV28	TRBD1	14	TRBJ1-1	few	TGTGCCAGCAGACCACAGGGGGCTGACACTGAAGCTTTCTTT	CASRPQGADTEAFF
TRBV10-3	TRBD2	19	TRBJ2-1	-	TGTGCCATCAGTGAGTCGCTAGGCACTCTAGCGGGGGATAACAATGAGCAGTTCTTC	CAISESLGTLAGDNNEQFF
TRBV4-3	TRBD1	13	TRBJ2-1	many	TGCGCCAGCAGCCAAGGGAGGACAGGGGGGCAGTTCTTC	CASSQGRTGGQFF
TRBV20-1	TRBD1	15	TRBJ2-1	-	TGCAGTGCTGACCCCCGGGACAGGGGGCAAAATGAGCAGTTCTTC	CSADPRDRGQNEQFF
TRBV20-1	-	12	TRBJ2-1	few	TGCAGTGCTAGTAGTGGGGTTAACGAGCAGTTCTTC	CSASSGVNEQFF
TRBV4-2	-	16	TRBJ1-1	many	TGTGCCAGCAGCCAAGAAGGGGTGCGAGGGTCCACTGAAGCTTTCTTT	CASSQEGVRGSTEAFF
TRBV4-3	TRBD2	17	TRBJ2-1	few	TGCGCCAGCAGCCTATTAGCGGGGGGGCCCCCCTACAATGAGCAGTTCTTC	CASSLLAGGPPYNEQFF
TRBV4-3	TRBD1	15	TRBJ1-2	many	TGCGCCAGCAGCCAAACCGGGGGGACAGTTCATGGCTACACCTTC	CASSQTGGTVHGYTF
TRBV9	-	14	TRBJ2-7	few	TGTGCCAGCAGCGTAGGGCCAGACTCCTACGAGCAGTACTTC	CASSVGPDSYEQYF
TRBV7-9	-	14	TRBJ1-1	many	TGTGCCAGCAGCTTAGGTGCGGCGAACACTGAAGCTTTCTTT	CASSLGAANTEAFF
TRBV15	TRBD1	16	TRBJ2-7	many	TGTGCCACCAGCCCTCGGGGGTCAGGGGGCCGAAACGAGCAGTACTTC	CATSPRGSGGRNEQYF
TRBV18	-	14	TRBJ1-5	-	TGTGCCAGCTCACCAGGGGGAATCAATCAGCCCCAGCATTTT	CASSPGGINQPQHF
TRBV18	-	14	TRBJ2-5	-	TGTGCCAGCTCACCAATCAGAGGGGAAGAGACCCAGTACTTC	CASSPIRGEETQYF
TRBV10-3	-	14	TRBJ2-7	many	TGTGCCATCAGGGGCCGAGGGACCGCCTACGAGCAGTACTTC	CAIRGRGTAYEQYF
TRBV5-1	-	14	TRBJ1-1	many	TGCGCCAGCAGCTTATCAGGGCCGAACACTGAAGCTTTCTTT	CASSLSGPNTEAFF
TRBV6-5	-	17	TRBJ1-6	-	TGTGCCAGCAGTTACACTTTTGGGGCTTCCTATAATTCACCCCTCCACTTT	CASSYTFGASYNSPLHF
TRBV7-2	-	13	TRBJ2-1	few	TGTGCCAGCAGCCCCAGACGAACCAATGAGCAGTTCTTC	CASSPRRTNEQFF
TRBV20-1	TRBD2	17	TRBJ2-1	few	TGCAGTGCCCTAGGGACTAGCGGGGGCGCCGGGTACAATGAGCAGTTCTTC	CSALGTSGGAGYNEQFF
TRBV20-1	-	13	TRBJ2-3	many	TGCAGTGCTAGAGTTCCGGGGAGGGATACGCAGTATTTT	CSARVPGRDTQYF
TRBV28	-	11	TRBJ2-2	-	TGTGCCAGCGCATTCCCCGGGGAGCTGTTTTTT	CASAFPGELFF
TRBV10-3	TRBD2	17	TRBJ2-7	many	TGTGCCATCGCGGGCGGGAGTAGCGGGACTAGCCTCAGCGAGCAGTACTTC	CAIAGGSSGTSLSEQYF
TRBV9	TRBD2	14	TRBJ2-3	medium-sized	TGTGCCAGCGGTACTAGCGGGAGGGGAGATACGCAGTATTTT	CASGTSGRGDTQYF
TRBV28	TRBD1	15	TRBJ2-7	few	TGTGCCAGCACTCCCGGGGGGACAGGGGTCTACGAGCAGTACTTC	CASTPGGTGVYEQYF
TRBV10-2	TRBD1	16	TRBJ1-3	-	TGCGCCAGTCAAGACCCCGGGACAGGGACTGGAAACACCATATATTTT	CASQDPGTGTGNTIYF
TRBV2	-	13	TRBJ1-4	-	TGTGCCATCCCGTCAGGGAAAAATGAAAAACTGTTTTTT	CAIPSGKNEKLFF
TRBV7-2	TRBD1	16	TRBJ2-1	few	TGTGCCAGCAGCTTCACCCGGGACAGGGTAGAGAATGAGCAGTTCTTC	CASSFTRDRVENEQFF
TRBV20-1	-	13	TRBJ2-1	many	TGCAGTGCTAGTACTACGAGGGCTCGGGAGCAGTTCTTC	CSASTTRAREQFF
TRBV6-2/TRBV6-3	-	16	TRBJ1-2	-	TGTGCCAGCAGCCCCCACGAGAACAGGGCGGGCTATGGCTACACCTTC	CASSPHENRAGYGYTF
TRBV20-1	-	16	TRBJ2-3	-	TGCAGTGCTAGAGTAAAAGGGACTTGTTCCACAGATACGCAGTATTTT	CSARVKGTCSTDTQYF
TRBV10-3	-	14	TRBJ2-1	many	TGTGCCATCCGGGGAACAGGGCCCTACAATGAGCAGTTCTTC	CAIRGTGPYNEQFF
TRBV9	-	17	TRBJ1-6	few	TGTGCCAGCAGCGTAGATGCGATAAGGGGCAGGCAAACACCCCTCCACTTT	CASSVDAIRGRQTPLHF
TRBV5-1	TRBD1	16	TRBJ1-6	few	TGCGCCAGCAGCTTGGTAGGGGACAGAAATAATTCACCCCTCCACTTT	CASSLVGDRNNSPLHF
TRBV29-1	-	11	TRBJ2-3	-	TGCAGCGTTACCCATTTGGATACGCAGTATTTT	CSVTHLDTQYF
TRBV29-1	TRBD1	13	TRBJ1-2	few	TGCAGCGTTGTAGGAGGGGGCGACTATGGCTACACCTTC	CSVVGGGDYGYTF
TRBV5-4	TRBD1	16	TRBJ2-5	few	TGTGCCAGCAGCTTGGATGTACAGGGGGCCTGGGAGACCCAGTACTTC	CASSLDVQGAWETQYF
TRBV20-1	-	14	TRBJ2-7	many	TGCAGTGCTAGAGCAACAGGGTTTGCCTACGAGCAGTACTTC	CSARATGFAYEQYF
TRBV28	TRBD2	14	TRBJ2-2	many	TGTGCCAGCCGGACTAGCGGGGGGGCCGGGGAGCTGTTTTTT	CASRTSGGAGELFF
TRBV20-1	-	12	TRBJ1-4	-	TGCAGTGCTGGTCGGGTTGGCGAAAAACTGTTTTTT	CSAGRVGEKLFF
TRBV11-1	TRBD2	16	TRBJ2-7	few	TGTGCCAGCAGCATAACTAGCGGGTATAGCTCCTACGAGCAGTACTTC	CASSITSGYSSYEQYF
TRBV28	TRBD2	16	TRBJ2-7	many	TGTGCCAGCAGCCCTGGACTAGCGGTGATCTCCTACGAGCAGTACTTC	CASSPGLAVISYEQYF
TRBV12-3/TRBV12-4	TRBD1	15	TRBJ1-6	-	TGTGCCAGCAGTTTTGTTTCAGGGGGGCATTCACCCCTCCACTTT	CASSFVSGGHSPLHF